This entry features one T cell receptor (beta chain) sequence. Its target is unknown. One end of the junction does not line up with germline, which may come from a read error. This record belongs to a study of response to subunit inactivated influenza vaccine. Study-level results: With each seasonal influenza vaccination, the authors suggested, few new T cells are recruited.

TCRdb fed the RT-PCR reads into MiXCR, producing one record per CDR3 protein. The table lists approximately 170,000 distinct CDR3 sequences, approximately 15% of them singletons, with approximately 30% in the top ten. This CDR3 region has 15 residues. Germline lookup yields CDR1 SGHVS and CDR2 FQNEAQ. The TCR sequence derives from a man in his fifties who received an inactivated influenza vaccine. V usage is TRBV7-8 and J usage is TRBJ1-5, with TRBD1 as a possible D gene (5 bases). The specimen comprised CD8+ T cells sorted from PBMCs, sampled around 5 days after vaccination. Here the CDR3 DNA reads TGTGCCAGCAACCCCCGGGGCTCCGACAATCGGCCCCAGCATTTT. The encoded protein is CASNPRGSDNRPQHF.